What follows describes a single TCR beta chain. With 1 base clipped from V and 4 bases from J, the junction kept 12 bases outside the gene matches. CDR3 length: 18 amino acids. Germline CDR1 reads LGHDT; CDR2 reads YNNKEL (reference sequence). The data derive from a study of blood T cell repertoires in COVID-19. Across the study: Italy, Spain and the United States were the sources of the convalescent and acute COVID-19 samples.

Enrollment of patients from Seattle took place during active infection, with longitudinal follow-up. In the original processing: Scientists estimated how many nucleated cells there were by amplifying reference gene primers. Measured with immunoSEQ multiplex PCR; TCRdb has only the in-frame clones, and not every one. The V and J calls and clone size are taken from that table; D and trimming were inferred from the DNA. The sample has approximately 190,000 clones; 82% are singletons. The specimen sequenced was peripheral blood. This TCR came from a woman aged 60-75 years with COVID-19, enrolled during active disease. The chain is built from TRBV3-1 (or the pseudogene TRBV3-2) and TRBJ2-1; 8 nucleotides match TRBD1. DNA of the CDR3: TGTGCCAGCAGCCAAGGCCCGGGACAGGTTCTAAAGTACAATGAGCAGTTCTTC. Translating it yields CASSQGPGQVLKYNEQFF.